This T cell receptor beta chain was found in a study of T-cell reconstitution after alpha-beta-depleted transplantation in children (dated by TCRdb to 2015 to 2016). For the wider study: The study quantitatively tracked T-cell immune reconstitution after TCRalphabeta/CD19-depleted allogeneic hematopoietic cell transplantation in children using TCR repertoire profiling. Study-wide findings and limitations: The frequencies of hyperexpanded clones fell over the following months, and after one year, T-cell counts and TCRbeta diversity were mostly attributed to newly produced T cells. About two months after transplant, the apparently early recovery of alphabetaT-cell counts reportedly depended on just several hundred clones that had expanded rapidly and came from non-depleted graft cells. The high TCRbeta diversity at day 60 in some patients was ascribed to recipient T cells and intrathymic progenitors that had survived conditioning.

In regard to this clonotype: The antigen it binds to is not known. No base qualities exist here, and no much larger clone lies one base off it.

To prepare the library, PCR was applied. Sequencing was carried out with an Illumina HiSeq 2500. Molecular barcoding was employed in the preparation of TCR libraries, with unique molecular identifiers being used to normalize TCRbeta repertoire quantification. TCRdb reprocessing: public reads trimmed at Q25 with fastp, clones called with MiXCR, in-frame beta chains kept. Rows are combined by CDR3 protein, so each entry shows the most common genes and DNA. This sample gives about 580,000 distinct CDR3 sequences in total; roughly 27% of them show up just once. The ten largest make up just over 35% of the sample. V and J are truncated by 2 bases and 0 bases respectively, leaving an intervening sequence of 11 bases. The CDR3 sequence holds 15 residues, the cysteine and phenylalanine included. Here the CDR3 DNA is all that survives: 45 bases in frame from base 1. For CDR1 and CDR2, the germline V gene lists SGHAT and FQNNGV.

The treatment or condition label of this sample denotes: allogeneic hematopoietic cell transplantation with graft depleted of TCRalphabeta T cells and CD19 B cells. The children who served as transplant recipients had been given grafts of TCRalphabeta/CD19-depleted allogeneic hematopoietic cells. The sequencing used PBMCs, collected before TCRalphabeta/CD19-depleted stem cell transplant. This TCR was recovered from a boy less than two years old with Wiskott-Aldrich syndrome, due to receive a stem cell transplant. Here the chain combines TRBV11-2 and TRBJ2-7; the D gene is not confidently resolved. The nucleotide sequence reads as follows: TGTGCCAGCAGCTTACTGGCCAGGAGCTCCTACGAGCAGTACTTC. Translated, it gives CASSLLARSSYEQYF.